This TCR beta chain was identified in a study of low-dose radiotherapy and immunotherapy resistance in tumors. The time point was: after trial treatment. Treatment indicated: LDRT plus nivolumab, ipilimumab, low-dose cyclophosphamide and aspirin (RACIN trial). TRAV and TRBV primers primed cDNA for both TCRalpha and TCRbeta. With a V-primer adapter and a constant-region primer, TCRs were amplified for around 20 PCR cycles. From the reads, TCRdb called clonotypes with MiXCR, one entry per CDR3 protein. Altogether roughly 100,000 distinct CDR3 sequences are present, 20% to 25% being singletons, with the ten largest covering roughly 13%. This clonotype occurred many times. The starting material was PBMCs, obtained after low-dose radiotherapy plus immunotherapy. The TCR comes from a female donor with ovarian cancer.

This CDR3 is CATAGGWARETQYF. The CDR3 nucleotides are TGTGCCACCGCAGGGGGCTGGGCTAGAGAGACCCAGTACTTC. The V call is TRBV15, the J call TRBJ2-5; 8 nucleotides line up with TRBD1. The germline CDR1 and CDR2 sequences are LNHNV and YYDKDF (reference sequence). V shed 8 bases and J 4 bases; nucleotides not matched to a gene: 9. The CDR3 contains 14 residues.